This paragraph reports one T cell receptor beta chain. The length of the CDR3 is 13 residues. The germline V gene encodes CDR1 MNHNY and CDR2 SVGAGI (reference sequence). V trimming: 6 bases; J trimming: 6 bases; junction bases outside the gene matches: 2. These data come from a study of blood T cell repertoires in COVID-19. Study information: Collection of acute and convalescent COVID-19 samples took place in the United States, Italy and Spain. Sample material is recorded as cDNA or gDNA derived from T cells, B-cell-depleted T cells, or PBMCs.

Original data processing: Estimation of nucleated cell counts was performed using reference gene primer amplification. Method: immunoSEQ multiplex PCR; TCRdb's copy keeps in-frame clones and lacks some. V and J calls and clone size are copied from that table; D and trimming were computed from the DNA. The data contain about 220,000 clones, 65% to 90% of them singletons. Sequenced: peripheral blood. The chain carries TRBV6-6 and TRBJ2-1; 10 bases line up with TRBD2. The receptor comes from a human donor in a cohort sampled during active COVID-19. CDR3 in amino acids: CASRTSGTNEQFF. The CDR3 bases are TGTGCCAGCAGAACTAGCGGGACCAATGAGCAGTTCTTC.